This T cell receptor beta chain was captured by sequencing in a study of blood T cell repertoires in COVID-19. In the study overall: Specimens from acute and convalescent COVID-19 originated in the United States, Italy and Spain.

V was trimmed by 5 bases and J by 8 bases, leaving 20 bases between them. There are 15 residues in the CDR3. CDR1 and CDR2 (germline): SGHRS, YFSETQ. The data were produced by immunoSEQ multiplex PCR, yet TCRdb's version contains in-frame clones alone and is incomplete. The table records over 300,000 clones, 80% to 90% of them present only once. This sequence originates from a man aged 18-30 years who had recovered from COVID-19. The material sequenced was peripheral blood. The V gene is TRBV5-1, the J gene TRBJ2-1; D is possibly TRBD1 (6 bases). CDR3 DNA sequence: TGCGCCAGCAGTACCGAGGGGGTTAGGGGCGATGAGCAGTTCTTC. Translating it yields CASSTEGVRGDEQFF.